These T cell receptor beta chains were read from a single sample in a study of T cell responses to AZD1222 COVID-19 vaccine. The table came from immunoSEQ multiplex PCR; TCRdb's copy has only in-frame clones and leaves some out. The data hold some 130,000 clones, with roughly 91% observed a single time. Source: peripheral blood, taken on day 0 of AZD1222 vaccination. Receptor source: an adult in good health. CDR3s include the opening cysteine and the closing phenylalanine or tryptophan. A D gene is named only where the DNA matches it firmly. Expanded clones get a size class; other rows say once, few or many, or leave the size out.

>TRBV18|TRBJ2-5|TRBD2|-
TGTGCCAGCTCACCCCAGCGGGGGGACCAAGAGACCCAGTACTTC
CASSPQRGDQETQYF
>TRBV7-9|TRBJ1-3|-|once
TGTGCCAGCAGCTTATGGGGGGTTGCAGGAAACACCATATATTTT
CASSLWGVAGNTIYF
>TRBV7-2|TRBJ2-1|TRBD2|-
TGTGCCAGCAGCCCTAGCGGGGGCCTCTACAATGAGCAGTTCTTC
CASSPSGGLYNEQFF
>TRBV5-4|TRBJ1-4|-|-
TGTGCCAGCAGCTTGTTGGAGGGAGAGGGCGAAAAACTGTTTTTT
CASSLLEGEGEKLFF
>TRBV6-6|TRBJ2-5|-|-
TGTGCCAGCAGCCGTCACGGGGGCGAAGAGACCCAGTACTTC
CASSRHGGEETQYF
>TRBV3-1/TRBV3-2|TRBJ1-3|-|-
TGTGCCAGCAGCCAAGAATCGTGGCTGAGAAGCTCTGGAAACACCATATATTTT
CASSQESWLRSSGNTIYF
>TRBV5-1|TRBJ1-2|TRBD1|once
TGCGCCAGCAGCTCGGACCCGACCGGGACAGCTAACTATGGCTACACCTTC
CASSSDPTGTANYGYTF
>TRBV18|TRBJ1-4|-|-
TGTGCCAGCTCACCATCTTCCGTACAAGGAGAAAAACTGTTTTTT
CASSPSSVQGEKLFF
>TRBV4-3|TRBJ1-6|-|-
TGCGCCAGCAGCCAAGCACACGAAGGGGTGGATTCACCCCTCCACTTT
CASSQAHEGVDSPLHF
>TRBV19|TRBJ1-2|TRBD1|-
TGTGCCAGTAGTATCCGCAGACAGGGCCTGGATGGCTACACCTTC
CASSIRRQGLDGYTF
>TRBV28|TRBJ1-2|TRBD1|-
TGTGCCAGCAGTTTAGGGGGACAGGGGGCATACTATGGCTACACCTTC
CASSLGGQGAYYGYTF
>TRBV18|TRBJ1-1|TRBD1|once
TGTGCCAGCTCCGGACAGGATATTGAAGCTTTCTTT
CASSGQDIEAFF
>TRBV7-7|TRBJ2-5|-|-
TGTGCTAGCAGCTTAGAGCCAGGGCAAGAGACCCAGTACTTC
CASSLEPGQETQYF
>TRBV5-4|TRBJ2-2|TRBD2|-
TGTGCCAGCAGCTCTCAAGCGGGGGTGGTCGGGGAGCTGTTTTTT
CASSSQAGVVGELFF
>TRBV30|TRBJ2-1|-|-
TGTGCCTCCCAAGACATCCATGAGCAGTTCTTC
CASQDIHEQFF
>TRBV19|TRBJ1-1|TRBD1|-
TGTGCCAGTGACAGGGGGATGAACACTGAAGCTTTCTTT
CASDRGMNTEAFF
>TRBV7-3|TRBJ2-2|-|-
TGTGCCAGCAGCCCTCTCAAGGACACCGGGGAGCTGTTTTTT
CASSPLKDTGELFF
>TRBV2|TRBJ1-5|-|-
TGTGCCAGCAGTGGGGGGGCGCCTGGAAGGCGAAATCAGCCCCAGCATTTT
CASSGGAPGRRNQPQHF
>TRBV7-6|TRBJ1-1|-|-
TGTGCCAGCACCTTATCAGGTCAGGGCAACACTGAAGCTTTCTTT
CASTLSGQGNTEAFF
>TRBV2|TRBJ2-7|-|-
TGTGCCAGCAGTAGAAGTAGGGATTGGGGTTATTACGAGCAGTACTTC
CASSRSRDWGYYEQYF
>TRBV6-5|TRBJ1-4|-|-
TGTGCCAGCGGAGAAAGGGGGAAACTGTTTTTT
CASGERGKLFF
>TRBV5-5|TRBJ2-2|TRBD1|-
TGTGCCAGCAGCTTGTGGGACAGAAAGAACACCGGGGAGCTGTTTTTT
CASSLWDRKNTGELFF
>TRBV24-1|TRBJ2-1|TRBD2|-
TGTGCCACCAGTGGGTCTAGCGGGACAGCACACAATGAGCAGTTCTTC
CATSGSSGTAHNEQFF
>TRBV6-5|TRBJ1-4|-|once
TGTGCCAGCAGTCACCCAAATGAAAAACTGTTTTTT
CASSHPNEKLFF
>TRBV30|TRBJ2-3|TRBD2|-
TGTGCCTGGAGTTCTAGCGGGGGGACAGATACGCAGTATTTT
CAWSSSGGTDTQYF
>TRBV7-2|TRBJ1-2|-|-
TGTGCCAGCAGCTTAGAGGCAGATTCATATGGCTACACCTTC
CASSLEADSYGYTF
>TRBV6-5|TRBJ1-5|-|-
TGTGCCAGCAGTTACAGGGGGGGAAATCAGCCCCAGCATTTT
CASSYRGGNQPQHF
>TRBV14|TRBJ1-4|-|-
TGTGCCAGCAGCCTCGGCGGGAGTGAAAAACTGTTTTTT
CASSLGGSEKLFF
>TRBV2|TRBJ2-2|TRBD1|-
TGTGCCAGCAGACAGGGGGCCGGGGAGCTGTTTTTT
CASRQGAGELFF
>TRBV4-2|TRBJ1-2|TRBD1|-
TGTGCCAGCAGCCTCGGGACAGGGGATGGCTACACCTTC
CASSLGTGDGYTF
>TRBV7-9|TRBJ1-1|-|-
TGTGCCAGCAGCCCGAGGGTCCTGAACACTGAAGCTTTCTTT
CASSPRVLNTEAFF
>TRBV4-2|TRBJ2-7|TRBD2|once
TGTGCCAGCAGCCACACAGTCCTAGCGGGGGGCACCTACGAGCAGTACTTC
CASSHTVLAGGTYEQYF
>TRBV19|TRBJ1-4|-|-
TGTGCCAGTAGTCCTCGAATTGCAACTAATGAAAAACTGTTTTTT
CASSPRIATNEKLFF
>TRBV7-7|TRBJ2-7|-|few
TGTGCTAGCAGCCTGGGGGTCGGAGTAGCCTACGAGCAGTACTTC
CASSLGVGVAYEQYF
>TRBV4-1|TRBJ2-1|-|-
TGCGCCAGCAGCCAAGTAGACCTAGTTTCCTACAATGAGCAGTTCTTC
CASSQVDLVSYNEQFF
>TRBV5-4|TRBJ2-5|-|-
TGTGCCAGCAGGGACAGTGTCCAAGAGACCCAGTACTTC
CASRDSVQETQYF
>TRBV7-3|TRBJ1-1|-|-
TGTGCCAGCAGCCCGACTTCTAACACTGAAGCTTTCTTT
CASSPTSNTEAFF
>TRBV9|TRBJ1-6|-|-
TGTGCCAGCAGCGCCCGCGGTGGGGGGAATTCACCCCTCCACTTT
CASSARGGGNSPLHF
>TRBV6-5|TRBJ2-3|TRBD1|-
TGTGCCAGCAGTTCCGGACAGGTGGAGGATACGCAGTATTTT
CASSSGQVEDTQYF
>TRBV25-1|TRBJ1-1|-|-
TGTGCCAGCAGTGAGCCGGGACGGCGGAACACTGAAGCTTTCTTT
CASSEPGRRNTEAFF
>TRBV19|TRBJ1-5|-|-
TGTGCCAGTAGTATTCGGCTCACGGGACTCCTGGTTAATCAGCCCCAGCATTTT
CASSIRLTGLLVNQPQHF
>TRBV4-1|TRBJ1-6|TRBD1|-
TGCGCCAGCAGCCAAGGGAAAGGGACAGGATATAATTCACCCCTCCACTTT
CASSQGKGTGYNSPLHF
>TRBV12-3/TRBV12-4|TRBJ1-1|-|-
TGTGCCAGCAGGGGGGGGACGTCGGAAGCTTTCTTT
CASRGGTSEAFF
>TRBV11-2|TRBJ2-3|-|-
TGTGCCAGCAGCTCAGTAGCAGATACGCAGTATTTT
CASSSVADTQYF
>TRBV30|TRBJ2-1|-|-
TGTGCCTGGACCGTGATAGCGAATGAGCAGTTCTTC
CAWTVIANEQFF
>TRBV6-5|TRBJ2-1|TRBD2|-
TGTGCCAGCAGTTACTCTCCAGCGGGGGCCCACAATGAGCAGTTCTTC
CASSYSPAGAHNEQFF
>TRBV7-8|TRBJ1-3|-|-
TGTGCCAGCAGCCGACCAGGCCCTGGAAACACCATATATTTT
CASSRPGPGNTIYF
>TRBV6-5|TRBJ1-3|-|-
TGTGCCAGCAGTTACGATGTTGGAAACACCATATATTTT
CASSYDVGNTIYF
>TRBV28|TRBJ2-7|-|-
TGTGCCAGCAGCATAGCGAGGACAGCCCCAGGGGACGAGCAGTACTTC
CASSIARTAPGDEQYF
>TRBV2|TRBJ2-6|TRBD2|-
TGTGCCAGTTACCGGGGGGCTGGGGCCAACGTCCTGACTTTC
CASYRGAGANVLTF
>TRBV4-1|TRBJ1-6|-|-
TGCGCCAGCAGCCAAGCACCCAATTCACCCCTCCACTTT
CASSQAPNSPLHF
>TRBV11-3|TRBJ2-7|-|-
TGTGCCAGCAGCTTTAATGGTTTGAAGCAGTACTTC
CASSFNGLKQYF
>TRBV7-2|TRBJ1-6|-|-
TGTGCCAGCAGCTTGATGCTTCAGACAGCGATTTCACCCCTCCACTTT
CASSLMLQTAISPLHF
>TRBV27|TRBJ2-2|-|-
TGTGCCAGCGGGGGGGGCCGTGGCGGGGAGCTGTTTTTT
CASGGGRGGELFF
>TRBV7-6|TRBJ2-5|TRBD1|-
TGTGCCAGCAGCTTAGTCCCTGCAACCGGGACAGTGGAGACCCAGTACTTC
CASSLVPATGTVETQYF